Below are 24 T cell receptor beta chains sequenced from a single sample in a study of blood T cell repertoires in COVID-19. Sequenced by immunoSEQ multiplex PCR; TCRdb stores in-frame clones only, minus some. The profile shows around 180,000 clones, over 65% of them singletons. Sequencing input: peripheral blood. These receptors were obtained from an elderly woman with acute or convalescent COVID-19.

The J gene is TRBJ1-5, the V gene TRBV5-1; a possible D gene is TRBD1 (6 bases). The CDR3 runs 17 residues. The V gene lost 2 bases and the J gene lost 3 bases, with 18 bases spanning the gap. Germline V CDR1 and CDR2: SGHRS, YFSETQ. In DNA, the CDR3 is TGCGCCAGCAGCTTTTTTCCCCAGGGGACCGTCAATCAGCCCCAGCATTTT. It is translated as CASSFFPQGTVNQPQHF.

The J gene is TRBJ1-1, the V gene TRBV19, with 7 nucleotides matching TRBD1. CDR3 length equals 14 residues. The ends lost 7 bases at V and 1 base at J; junction bases unmatched: 6. Germline V gene sequence: CDR1 LNHDA, CDR2 SQIVND (reference sequence). Written as DNA, the CDR3 is TGTGCCAGTAATTACAGGGGATCGAACACTGAAGCTTTCTTT. Its protein product is CASNYRGSNTEAFF.

V usage is TRBV7-9 and J usage is TRBJ2-1, with D possibly TRBD2 on 6 matching bases. This CDR3 is 16 amino acids long. Trimming took 3 bases from V and 0 from J, leaving 12 bases between them. Germline V gene data show CDR1 as SEHNR and CDR2 as FQNEAQ (reference sequence). Here the CDR3 reads CASSFGRDSSYNEQFF. CDR3 in DNA: TGTGCCAGCAGCTTTGGACGGGACTCCTCCTACAATGAGCAGTTCTTC.

About this clone: One junction end disagrees with the germline gene, perhaps due to a read error. V is TRBV2 and J is TRBJ1-5; D is unresolved. Germline values: CDR1 SNHLY, CDR2 FYNNEI. The CDR3 spans 15 residues. The CDR3 DNA reads as TGTGCCAGCAGGGAAGGGTCCAGTAGCAATCAGCCCCAGCATTTT. It codes for CASREGSSSNQPQHF. Full variable domain (missing parts from reference TRBV2 and TRBJ1-5): EPEVTQTPSHQVTQMGQEVILRCVPISNHLYFYWYRQILGQKVEFLVSFYNNEISEKSEIFDDQFSVERPDGSNFTLKIRSTKLEDSAMYFCASREGSSSNQPQHFGDGTRLSIL.

The rearrangement uses TRBV15 and TRBJ2-7; D is uncertain. V was trimmed by 0 bases and J by 3 bases, leaving 6 bases between them. The CDR3 runs 13 residues. Germline values: CDR1 LNHNV, CDR2 YYDKDF (reference sequence). Written as DNA, the CDR3 is TGTGCCACCAGCAGAGACAGACACTACGAGCAGTACTTC. Its translation: CATSRDRHYEQYF.

This clone appeared a single time. J is TRBJ2-3 and V is TRBV7-3, with D perhaps TRBD2 (7 bases). V was cut by 5 bases and J by 3 bases, with 18 bases left in between. Germline V gene lookup returns CDR1 SGHTA and CDR2 FQGTGA. CDR3 length: 16 residues. The CDR3 protein is CASSRGGTGGTDTQYF. The CDR3 DNA sequence: TGTGCCAGCAGCCGAGGGGGGACGGGAGGTACAGATACGCAGTATTTT.

A single count supports this clone. The chain has TRBV10-1 and TRBJ2-7, with 7 bases lining up with TRBD2. Losses at the gene ends were 6 bases for V and 1 base for J; bases not matched to a gene: 6. Germline V gene sequence: CDR1 WNHNN, CDR2 SYGVQD (reference sequence). The CDR3 spans 14 residues. The CDR3 nucleotides read TGCGCCAGCAGCCCCAGCGGGAATTCCTACGAGCAGTACTTC. This codes for CASSPSGNSYEQYF.

This clone showed up just once. CDR3 residues: CASSPFQLAGGYEQYF. CDR3 DNA sequence: TGTGCCAGCAGCCCGTTCCAACTAGCGGGAGGGTACGAGCAGTACTTC. V usage is TRBV7-9 and J usage is TRBJ2-7; 13 nucleotides match TRBD2. After removal of 5 bases from V and 4 bases from J, the junction contained 8 bases not matched to a gene. CDR3 length equals 16 residues. From germline, CDR1 is SEHNR and CDR2 FQNEAQ (reference sequence).

V usage is TRBV7-9 and J usage is TRBJ2-1; 12 bases match TRBD2. Germline V gene data show CDR1 as SEHNR and CDR2 as FQNEAQ (reference sequence). With 5 bases clipped from V and 6 bases from J, the junction kept 5 bases outside the gene matches. The CDR3 loop spans 15 amino acids. The CDR3 DNA follows: TGTGCCAGCAGCCTCGGACTAGCGGGAAGCAATGAGCAGTTCTTC. Residues: CASSLGLAGSNEQFF.

V and J are TRBV19 and TRBJ1-5; no firm D call. The germline V gene has CDR1 LNHDA and CDR2 SQIVND (reference sequence). Trimming removed 2 bases at V and 3 bases at J, with 11 bases between. This CDR3 has 15 residues. CDR3 nucleotides: TGTGCCAGTAGTATAACACAGCCCTTCAATCAGCCCCAGCATTTT. Protein sequence: CASSITQPFNQPQHF.

This clone was seen a few times. The chain combines TRBV5-1 with TRBJ2-5, with 10 bases fitting TRBD2. CDR1 is SGHRS, CDR2 YFSETQ, per germline. The CDR3 loop spans 17 amino acids. V trimming: 6 bases; J trimming: 1 base; junction bases outside the gene matches: 12. The CDR3 coding sequence is TGCGCCAGCATTTCGGGGGCTAGCGGGAGTATCCAAGAGACCCAGTACTTC. Translation gives CASISGASGSIQETQYF.

The chain is built from TRBV9 and TRBJ2-1, with 8 bases lining up with TRBD2. This CDR3 has 14 amino acids. V was pared by 4 bases and J by 8 bases, with 8 bases of the junction left unmatched. Germline CDR1 and CDR2: SGDLS and YYNGEE. The CDR3 DNA reads TGTGCCAGCAGCCCCCGGACTAGCAGCGATGAGCAGTTCTTC. The encoded protein is CASSPRTSSDEQFF.

The chain recombines TRBV7-6 with TRBJ2-1; D call uncertain. In germline, CDR1 is SGHVS, CDR2 FNYEAQ. This CDR3 is 12 amino acids long. V was shortened by 5 bases and J by 10 bases, with 12 bases between the two germline ends. The CDR3 loop is CASSPTQVEQFF. CDR3 nucleotide sequence: TGTGCCAGCAGCCCCACGCAGGTCGAGCAGTTCTTC.

The V call is TRBV6-1, the J call TRBJ2-3; TRBD2 agrees at 12 bases. The CDR3 length is 16 residues. Germline V gene lookup returns CDR1 MNHNS and CDR2 SASEGT. The V and J ends lost 2 bases and 7 bases, in that order; junction bases with no gene match: 7. The CDR3 region is CASSELGLAGMHTQYF. CDR3 in DNA: TGTGCCAGCAGTGAATTAGGACTAGCGGGGATGCATACGCAGTATTTT.

The chain carries TRBV28 and TRBJ1-5, with 7 bases aligning to TRBD1. The germline V gene encodes CDR1 MDHEN and CDR2 SYDVKM. V gave up 3 bases and J gave up 5 bases; unmatched junction bases: 4. This CDR3 spans 14 amino acids. The CDR3 is CASSLVQGDQPQHF. CDR3 nucleotides: TGTGCCAGCAGTTTGGTTCAGGGGGATCAGCCCCAGCATTTT.

The chain couples TRBV6-5 to TRBJ2-7; 8 bases are shared with TRBD1. This CDR3 is built from 16 residues. Germline CDR1 is MNHEY and CDR2 is SVGAGI. The ends lost 2 bases at V and 5 bases at J; junction bases unmatched: 11. This CDR3 reads CASSYDRGARRNEQYF. The CDR3 DNA reads as TGTGCCAGCAGTTACGACAGGGGCGCGCGGAGGAACGAGCAGTACTTC.

The chain uses TRBV24-1 and TRBJ2-3; 12 bases map to TRBD2. This CDR3 is 16 amino acids long. The trim removed 2 bases at V and 6 bases at J, leaving 5 bases unmatched. Looked up from germline, CDR1 is KGHDR and CDR2 is SFDVKD. CDR3 nucleotides: TGTGCCACCAGTGATTCGGGGACTAGCGGGTGGGATACGCAGTATTTT. Translation gives CATSDSGTSGWDTQYF.

The chain uses TRBV18 and TRBJ2-5; D unresolved. V was trimmed by 6 bases and J by 1 base, leaving 12 bases between them. Per germline, CDR1 KGHSH and CDR2 LQKENI. CDR3 size: 14 residues. The DNA for the CDR3 is TGTGCCAGCTCCCCTCGGAGTAGCCAAGAGACCCAGTACTTC. Amino acid sequence: CASSPRSSQETQYF.

The chain couples TRBV5-6 to TRBJ2-3; 7 nucleotides line up with TRBD2. Germline V gene data show CDR1 as SGHDT and CDR2 as YYEEEE. The length of the CDR3 is 15 residues. The V and J ends lost 3 bases and 1 base, in that order; junction bases with no gene match: 5. The CDR3 reads CASSSLADRTDTQYF. CDR3 nucleotides: TGTGCCAGCAGCTCTCTAGCGGACCGCACAGATACGCAGTATTTT.

This clone was recorded once. The chain employs TRBV4-2 and TRBJ1-2; TRBD1 agrees at 10 bases. CDR1 is LGHNA and CDR2 is YNFKEQ in the germline V gene. The trim removed 2 bases at V and 3 bases at J, leaving 6 bases unmatched. The CDR3 has 16 amino acids. The DNA of the CDR3 is TGTGCCAGCAGCCAACCTGGACAGGGGGGAGACTATGGCTACACCTTC. Its protein product is CASSQPGQGGDYGYTF.

This clone was seen more than once but under ten times. The rearrangement uses TRBV7-9 and TRBJ2-1; D is unclear. Deletions cut 8 bases from V and 4 bases from J, with 6 bases between. The CDR3 totals 11 residues. The germline V gene has CDR1 SEHNR and CDR2 FQNEAQ (reference sequence). The CDR3 region has the DNA TGTGCCAGCGCGATTTACAATGAGCAGTTCTTC. Protein: CASAIYNEQFF.

The J gene is TRBJ1-1, the V gene TRBV5-1; D remains unclear. CDR1 and CDR2 from the germline V gene are SGHRS and YFSETQ. This CDR3 has 14 residues. Trimming pared 4 bases from V and 8 bases from J, leaving 18 bases between. CDR3: CASSPAGSSTEAFF. The CDR3 DNA follows: TGCGCCAGCAGCCCCGCGGGATCCAGTACCGAAGCTTTCTTT.

The rearrangement uses TRBV20-1 and TRBJ1-1; the D gene is possibly TRBD1 (5 bases). Between the trimmed V and J ends, which lost 3 bases and 7 bases, there was a span of 18 bases. Per germline, CDR1 DFQATT and CDR2 SNEGSKA (reference sequence). CDR3 length: 14 residues. In DNA form, the CDR3 reads TGCAGTGCTAGTCCTTTAACGGGGGACGATGAAGCTTTCTTT. Protein: CSASPLTGDDEAFF.

The chain carries TRBV2 and TRBJ2-7; 7 bases agree with TRBD2. Germline CDR1 SNHLY, CDR2 FYNNEI. The CDR3 covers 14 residues. The trim removed 0 bases at V and 2 bases at J, leaving 1 base unmatched. The CDR3 loop is CASSEAGGPYEQYF. The CDR3 nucleotides read TGTGCCAGCAGTGAAGCGGGAGGGCCCTACGAGCAGTACTTC.